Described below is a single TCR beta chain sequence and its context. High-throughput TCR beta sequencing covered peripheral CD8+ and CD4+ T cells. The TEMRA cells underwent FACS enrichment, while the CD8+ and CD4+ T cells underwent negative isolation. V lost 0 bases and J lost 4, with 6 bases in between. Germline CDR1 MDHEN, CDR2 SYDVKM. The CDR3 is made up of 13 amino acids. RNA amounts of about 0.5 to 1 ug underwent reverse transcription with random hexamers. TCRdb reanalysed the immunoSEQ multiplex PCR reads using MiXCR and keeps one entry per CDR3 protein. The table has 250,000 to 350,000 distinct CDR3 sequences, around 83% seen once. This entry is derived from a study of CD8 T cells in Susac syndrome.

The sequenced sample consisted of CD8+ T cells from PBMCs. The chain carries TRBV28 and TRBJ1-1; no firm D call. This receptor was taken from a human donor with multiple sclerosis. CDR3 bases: TGTGCCAGCAGTTTATGGGGGAGCACTGAAGCTTTCTTT. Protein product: CASSLWGSTEAFF.